This TCR beta chain stems from a study of shared clonotypes between healthy human individuals (dated by TCRdb to the early 2020s). Regarding the complete study: The cohort included a few men and a couple of women between 18 and 49 years of age. Per donor, three plates each were used for CD4 naive and CD4 memory, two for CD8 naive, and one for CD8 memory. The study deeply sequenced blood TCR repertoires of about 5 healthy adults to estimate repertoire size and the extent of clonotype sharing between individuals. To increase sequencing depth and limit assay-specific biases, TCR repertoire library preparation and sequencing were carried out by different laboratories using diverse techniques. Leukapheresis yielded between about 0.9 and 9 billion PBMCs per donor.

Healthy HIV-negative adults with no recently reported acute infections or vaccinations were included as donors. Only Caucasian adults living in Nashville, Tennessee, USA were represented among the donors. CD4+ T cells were enriched by magnetic negative selection, after which naive cells were positively selected on CD45RA and the negative fraction was taken as the memory subset. After blood collection by leukapheresis, PBMCs were isolated using Ficoll-Histopaque density gradient centrifugation and then cryopreserved in the vapor phase of liquid nitrogen. Analytical flow cytometry was used to check the purity and quantity of every magnetically sorted T cell population. Genomic DNA was isolated from each sorted fraction and quantified by UV absorbance on a Nanodrop 2000c. The CDR3 numbers 14 residues from cysteine through phenylalanine. Just CDR3 DNA is preserved here, 42 bases in frame from base 1. The germline V gene specifies SGHRS as CDR1 and YFSETQ as CDR2. Between the V and J ends, shortened by 3 bases and 4 bases respectively, the junction contains 13 bases.

Study-wide findings and limitations: Compared with non-shared clonotypes, clonotypes shared by all four sorted-subset donors had higher generation probabilities. The genetic and exposure-history diversity represented was limited by the small number of donors. Pairwise subsampling indicated that sequencing depth was expected to affect the degree of clonotype sharing among donors. Rarefaction of sorted-subset datasets indicated incomplete sequencing despite the large sequencing depth. Around 5.4% of naive CD4, 3.5% of naive CD8, approximately 2% of memory CD4, and about 0.4% of memory CD8 clonotypes were shared across a few donors. Sampling was limited to blood, and TCR repertoires in tissue likely differ from TCR repertoires in blood. Larger estimated clonotype richness was generally found for naive subsets than for memory subsets.

TCR CDR3 regions were amplified from genomic DNA by multiplex PCR using the deep immunoSEQ assay. Extracted genomic DNA from each cell subset was distributed evenly across all wells of several immunoSEQ 96-well plates, and each plate was treated as a replicate. For sorted subsets, roughly 200 ng of genomic DNA, equivalent to 25,000 to 35,000 T cell genomes, went into each replicate PCR. The purified libraries were quantified using a Qubit 3.0 fluorometer, sized with a Bioanalyzer 2100, and then quantified again using the KAPA Library Quantification kit. Every immunoSEQ 96-well plate was sequenced on a dedicated single-read 150-cycle Illumina NextSeq 550 flow cell. As for the authors' bioinformatics: The immunoSEQ output contained only junctional sequences without quality scores, so filtering could not match that applied to full-length reads. Sequences were annotated with PyIR, a Python wrapper for IgBLAST v1.9, and V/J genes and CDR3 were assigned using IMGT germline references. Reads were filtered out if the reads had weak V/J assignments (E-value above 1e-6), no CDR3, stop codons, out-of-frame junctions, or ambiguous translated residues. V3J clonotypes were defined as sequences sharing an identical inferred V gene, J gene, and CDR3 amino acid sequence. Percentage overlap between repertoires was computed as shared unique clonotypes divided by the size of the smaller repertoire. Three approaches were used to assess repertoire richness: RTK rarefaction, the Chao1 estimator, and Recon v2.1 estimates of unobserved clonotypes. For all TCRbeta clonotypes obtained by the gDNA method from a few donors, generation probabilities were computed with OLGA. TCRdb took over this immuneACCESS table, retaining in-frame rearrangements with V and J assigned. Such tables are incomplete; in checked studies, under half of the missing clones stem from an unresolved V gene, and the remainder is unexplained. V and J calls and clone size are as listed in that table; D and trimming were resolved from the DNA. This sample has some 1 million clones in its table, and more than 60% of those were observed once. Of the sample, roughly 1.5% falls within the top ten clones.

Details on this clone: Its binding antigen is unknown. No base quality information exists; no much larger clone differs at one position.

The sample consisted of memory CD4+ T cells sorted from blood. The sample's cell subset or site, from its label and the paper: CD45RA-negative fraction. The receptor's source is a man between 18 and 35 years old in good health. The sequence is built from TRBV5-1 and TRBJ2-5; the D segment is perhaps TRBD1 or TRBD2, each sharing 5 matched bases. The nucleotide sequence reads TGCGCCAGCAGCTGGGACCTACTGACAGAGACCCAGTACTTC. The translation is CASSWDLLTETQYF. The full variable domain, with segments outside the CDR3 supplied by the reference TRBV5-1 and TRBJ2-5 proteins, appears as KAGVTQTPRYLIKTRGQQVTLSCSPISGHRSVSWYQQTPGQGLQFLFEYFSETQRNKGNFPGRFSGRQFSNSRSEMNVSTLELGDSALYLCASSWDLLTETQYFGPGTRLLVL.